The 2 T cell receptor beta chains below were found in one sample sequenced in a study of T cells expressing NK-cell markers. TCRdb processed the 5' RACE reads again and assigns one entry to each CDR3 protein, with no DNA. This sample's table reports hundreds of thousands of distinct CDR3 sequences. The sample comprised blood T cells: a sorted CD56 or NKG2C T cell subset, CD4+ or CD8+ T cells, or bulk PBMC T cells (not recorded which). Receptors were obtained from a woman between 18 and 70 years old in good health.

The rearrangement joins TRBV5-1 to TRBJ2-5. Germline CDR1 SGHRS, CDR2 YFSETQ. The CDR3 spans 16 residues. CDR3 residues: CASSSAYFGPQETQYF.

This rearrangement joins TRBV6-2 or TRBV6-3 to TRBJ2-3; checking the TCRdb D call of TRBD1 is not possible without DNA. In germline, CDR1 is MNHEY, CDR2 SVGEGT. The CDR3 runs 16 residues. CDR3 sequence reads: CASSYSTGQKSDTQYF.